Sequencing of this T cell receptor beta chain was carried out in a study of T cells in tumors after PD-1 blockade. In the study overall: No patient had prior checkpoint blockade, systemic immunosuppression, or radiotherapy within 4 weeks. Study outcomes and limitations: Some novel exhausted tumor clones appeared in pre-treatment blood, suggesting peripheral recruitment.

The CDR3 runs 12 residues. Looked up from germline, CDR1 is WNHNN and CDR2 is SYGVQD (reference sequence). Trimming cost V 8 bases and J 2 bases, with 8 bases left between them. Comments on this clone: The antigen is undetermined.

Template: tumor biopsy or peripheral blood genomic DNA, about 550-6,500 ng per sample. Some clones are missing from TCRdb's copy, which holds only in-frame ones; the method was immunoSEQ multiplex PCR. This table holds 40,000 to 55,000 clones, 75% to 85% found once. The gene calls are TRBV10-1 and TRBJ2-3; tentative D call: TRBD1 (5 bases). This TCR was recovered from a human donor with basal cell carcinoma. The sequenced sample was PBMCs, obtained before anti-PD-1 treatment. The CDR3 sequence is CASSGPTDTQYF. The CDR3 DNA reads TGCGCCAGCTCAGGGCCCACAGATACGCAGTATTTT.